Shown below are 12 T cell receptor beta chains from a single sample sequenced in a study of blood T cell repertoires in COVID-19. The table came from immunoSEQ multiplex PCR; TCRdb's copy has only in-frame clones and leaves some out. The data show 250,000 to 350,000 clones, about 91% seen once. Sequencing was performed on peripheral blood. Source of these receptors: a woman aged 25 to 39 who had recovered from COVID-19.

With respect to this clone: The sample contains more than one DNA sequence encoding this CDR3. The chain has TRBV30 and TRBJ1-5; D is unresolved. Deletions cut 0 bases from V and 2 bases from J, with 5 bases between. This CDR3 contains 13 residues. Germline V CDR1 and CDR2: GTSNPN, SVGIG (reference sequence). As DNA, the CDR3 is TGTGCCTGGAGTGTAGGAGGCAATCAGCCCCAGCATTTT. This gives the protein CAWSVGGNQPQHF.

This CDR3 is CASSQRTGGETQYF. The CDR3 DNA sequence: TGCGCCAGCAGCCAACGCACAGGGGGTGAGACCCAGTACTTC. V gene TRBV4-1 combines with J gene TRBJ2-5, with TRBD1 matching over 8 bases. CDR1 is MGHRA and CDR2 is YSYEKL in the germline V gene. The CDR3 is made up of 14 amino acids. The J segment lost 5 bases and the V segment lost 2 bases, leaving 4 bases of the junction unmatched.

The CDR3 nucleotides are TGTGCCAGCTCACCATCAGGGAAGGACACTGAAGCTTTCTTT. Translated, it gives CASSPSGKDTEAFF. The V and J genes are TRBV18 and TRBJ1-1; possible D gene TRBD1, 5 bases. The germline V and J ends were trimmed by 2 bases and 3 bases, with 10 bases remaining between them. Germline loops: CDR1 KGHSH, CDR2 LQKENI. The CDR3 loop spans 14 amino acids.

The chain joins TRBV6-5 to TRBJ1-5; a possible D gene is TRBD1 (6 bases). CDR3 length: 14 residues. Germline loops: CDR1 MNHEY, CDR2 SVGAGI. Trimming pared 6 bases from V and 2 bases from J, leaving 11 bases between. CDR3 residues: CASRPDRGNQPQHF. The DNA of the CDR3 is TGTGCCAGCAGGCCGGACAGAGGCAATCAGCCCCAGCATTTT.

This chain connects TRBV21-1 to TRBJ1-2; TRBD1 is taken as the D call from the table, unchecked against the DNA. TRBV21-1 is flagged as a pseudogene. The length of the CDR3 is 15 residues. In DNA form, the CDR3 reads TGTGCCAGCAGCAAAGTTGACAGGGTGGACTATGGCTACACCTTC. Its translation: CASSKVDRVDYGYTF.

The chain combines TRBV5-1 with TRBJ2-7; a possible D gene is TRBD1 (5 bases). V gave up 3 bases and J gave up 9 bases, with 28 bases separating them. The germline gives CDR1 SGHRS, CDR2 YFSETQ. This CDR3 spans 17 amino acids. The CDR3 nucleotides read TGCGCCAGCAGCTGGGTCACCACAGGTTTGGACCTACGAGGGCAGTACTTC. It yields the protein CASSWVTTGLDLRGQYF.

The chain uses TRBV6-5 and TRBJ1-3, with TRBD1 matching 9 bases. The CDR3 is 16 residues long. Germline V gives CDR1 MNHEY, CDR2 SVGAGI. V lost 4 bases, J lost 2 bases, and 6 bases stayed unmatched. CDR3: CASSSKGTGTGNTIYF. The DNA for the CDR3 is TGTGCCAGCAGTTCGAAAGGGACAGGGACTGGAAACACCATATATTTT.

The V gene is TRBV4-2, the J gene TRBJ2-7; 11 nucleotides agree with TRBD1. The junction had 18 bases not matched to a gene; V was cut back by 0 bases and J by 5 bases. Looked up from germline, CDR1 is LGHNA and CDR2 is YNFKEQ. This CDR3 spans 20 amino acids. The CDR3 loop is CASSQDRAWTGGVGRNEQYF. DNA of the CDR3: TGTGCCAGCAGCCAAGATCGTGCCTGGACAGGGGGCGTCGGAAGGAACGAGCAGTACTTC.

This chain uses TRBV6-1 with TRBJ2-1; 14 nucleotides match TRBD2. With V trimmed by 8 bases and J by 4 bases, 19 bases remained unmatched. The CDR3 has 20 residues. Germline V CDR1 and CDR2: MNHNS, SASEGT. The CDR3 DNA is TGTGCCAGCCGTGGGACCCGGACTAGCGGGGGGTTCTCCCTGTACAATGAGCAGTTCTTC. Translation gives CASRGTRTSGGFSLYNEQFF.

This clone has only one observation. As DNA, the CDR3 is TGTGCCAGCAGCCAACTGTGGGGACAGGGTATGGAGACCCAGTACTTC. This codes for CASSQLWGQGMETQYF. The V gene is TRBV14, the J gene TRBJ2-5; 9 nucleotides match TRBD1. The CDR3 consists of 16 residues. V lost 2 bases, J lost 5 bases, and 9 bases stayed unmatched. The germline gives CDR1 SGHDN, CDR2 FVKESK.

The J gene is TRBJ1-6, the V gene TRBV4-2, with 11 bases lining up with TRBD1. V was clipped by 1 base and J by 7 bases; unmatched bases: 0. This CDR3 region has 15 residues. Per the germline V gene, CDR1 is LGHNA and CDR2 is YNFKEQ. DNA of the CDR3: TGTGCCAGCAGCCAAGGGACAGGGGGCAATTCACCCCTCCACTTT. Amino acids: CASSQGTGGNSPLHF.

The chain combines TRBV19 with TRBJ2-7; a possible D gene is TRBD1 (6 bases). This CDR3 has 14 residues. Per the germline V gene, CDR1 is LNHDA and CDR2 is SQIVND (reference sequence). Trimming cost V 6 bases and J 0 bases, with 12 bases left between them. For the CDR3, the DNA is TGTGCCAGTAGCCGACAGGTGAGCTCCTACGAGCAGTACTTC. It specifies CASSRQVSSYEQYF.